A selection of T cell receptor beta chains follows, all from one sample in a study of T cells after yellow fever vaccination. TCRdb re-analysed the 5' RACE reads in MiXCR, keeping a single row per CDR3 protein. This sample carries under 400,000 distinct CDR3 sequences, approximately 10% of them seen once, and the ten largest clones take roughly 18%. This material consisted of PBMCs, taken on the day of the first yellow fever vaccination. The receptors shown here come from a man younger than 35 who received the YFV17D yellow fever vaccine. The CDR3 runs from the conserved cysteine through the conserved F or W. The D gene is left open where the match is weak. Part of the rows lack a size; the others show once, few, many or a class for expanded clones.

length: 13; D: .; J: TRBJ1-2; size: .; V: TRBV27; CDR3: CASSLLGDQGYTF; DNA: TGTGCCAGCAGTTTATTAGGAGACCAGGGCTACACCTTC
length: 13; D: .; J: TRBJ1-2; size: .; V: TRBV4-3; CDR3: CASSQAGPYGYTF; DNA: TGCGCCAGCAGCCAAGCCGGGCCTTATGGCTACACCTTC
length: 13; D: .; J: TRBJ1-2; size: .; V: TRBV20-1; CDR3: CSARDSRNYGYTF; DNA: TGCAGTGCTAGGGACAGTCGTAACTATGGCTACACCTTC
length: 15; D: .; J: TRBJ1-4; size: few; V: TRBV4-1; CDR3: CASSQGLQGGEKLFF; DNA: TGCGCCAGCAGCCAAGGGCTACAGGGCGGTGAAAAACTGTTTTTT
length: 15; D: .; J: TRBJ2-3; size: .; V: TRBV14; CDR3: CASSQDRDLRDTQYF; DNA: TGTGCCAGCAGCCAAGACAGAGACCTCCGGGATACGCAGTATTTT
length: 14; D: TRBD1; J: TRBJ2-5; size: .; V: TRBV5-6; CDR3: CASSLGQGRETQYF; DNA: TGTGCCAGCAGCTTGGGACAGGGTCGAGAGACCCAGTACTTC
length: 15; D: .; J: TRBJ1-1; size: .; V: TRBV5-4; CDR3: CASSLSLAGQSEAFF; DNA: TGTGCCAGCAGCTTGTCCTTAGCAGGGCAGTCAGAGGCTTTCTTT
length: 12; D: .; J: TRBJ2-2; size: .; V: TRBV9; CDR3: CASSATPGELFF; DNA: TGTGCCAGCAGCGCGACCCCCGGGGAGCTGTTTTTT
length: 16; D: .; J: TRBJ1-4; size: .; V: TRBV12-3/TRBV12-4; CDR3: CASTQHGPGRREKLFF; DNA: TGTGCCAGCACCCAACACGGTCCGGGGCGACGTGAAAAACTGTTTTTT
length: 15; D: .; J: TRBJ2-5; size: .; V: TRBV5-1; CDR3: CASSLSSTPQETQYF; DNA: TGCGCCAGCAGCTTGTCATCGACGCCTCAAGAGACCCAGTACTTC
length: 14; D: .; J: TRBJ1-5; size: .; V: TRBV20-1; CDR3: CSAREYSSNQPQHF; DNA: TGCAGTGCTAGAGAATACAGTAGCAATCAGCCCCAGCATTTT
length: 13; D: .; J: TRBJ2-1; size: .; V: TRBV29-1; CDR3: CSVGQRAYNEQFF; DNA: TGCAGCGTTGGACAGAGAGCCTACAATGAGCAGTTCTTC
length: 17; D: .; J: TRBJ2-1; size: .; V: TRBV4-2; CDR3: CASSQERLSRIHNEQFF; DNA: TGTGCCAGCAGCCAAGAACGGCTCAGTCGGATCCACAATGAGCAGTTCTTC
length: 11; D: .; J: TRBJ1-3; size: few; V: TRBV2; CDR3: CAIYSGNTIYF; DNA: TGTGCCATCTACTCTGGAAACACCATATATTTT
length: 14; D: TRBD1; J: TRBJ1-2; size: .; V: TRBV10-3; CDR3: CAISLIDRDYGYTF; DNA: TGTGCCATCAGTTTAATTGACAGGGACTATGGCTACACCTTC
length: 16; D: .; J: TRBJ1-6; size: .; V: TRBV25-1; CDR3: CASSESRSSYNSPLHF; DNA: TGTGCCAGCAGTGAATCTCGCAGCTCCTATAATTCACCCCTCCACTTT
length: 13; D: .; J: TRBJ1-1; size: .; V: TRBV4-1; CDR3: CASRPQGNTEAFF; DNA: TGCGCCAGCAGACCACAGGGTAACACTGAAGCTTTCTTT
length: 14; D: TRBD2; J: TRBJ2-1; size: few; V: TRBV7-6; CDR3: CASSWTSGGNEQFF; DNA: TGTGCCAGCAGTTGGACTAGCGGGGGAAATGAGCAGTTCTTC